This record covers a single T cell receptor beta chain. Its matching antigen is unknown. CDR1 is SNHLY, CDR2 FYNNEI, per germline. The CDR3 covers 15 residues. V lost 1 base and J 4 bases, leaving 12 bases between the germline ends. This sample was included in a study of T cell responses to AZD1222 COVID-19 vaccine. Study in general: Second doses were pooled across both intervals (about 4 or about 12 weeks).

Points from the study as a whole: Recipients of two AZD1222 doses showed rising Spike-specific TCR breadth and depth. White British donors predominated, females outnumbered males, and clonal diversity was possibly underestimated.

TCRdb keeps only in-frame clones here, not all; method: immunoSEQ multiplex PCR. The sample yields tens of thousands of clones, 87% seen once. The source was peripheral blood, collected on day 0 of AZD1222 vaccination. This receptor was identified in an adult in good health. This chain links TRBV2 with TRBJ2-3; D not resolved. This CDR3 is CASSEGSGFSDTQYF. The DNA of the CDR3 is TGTGCCAGCAGTGAAGGGTCAGGCTTTTCAGATACGCAGTATTTT.